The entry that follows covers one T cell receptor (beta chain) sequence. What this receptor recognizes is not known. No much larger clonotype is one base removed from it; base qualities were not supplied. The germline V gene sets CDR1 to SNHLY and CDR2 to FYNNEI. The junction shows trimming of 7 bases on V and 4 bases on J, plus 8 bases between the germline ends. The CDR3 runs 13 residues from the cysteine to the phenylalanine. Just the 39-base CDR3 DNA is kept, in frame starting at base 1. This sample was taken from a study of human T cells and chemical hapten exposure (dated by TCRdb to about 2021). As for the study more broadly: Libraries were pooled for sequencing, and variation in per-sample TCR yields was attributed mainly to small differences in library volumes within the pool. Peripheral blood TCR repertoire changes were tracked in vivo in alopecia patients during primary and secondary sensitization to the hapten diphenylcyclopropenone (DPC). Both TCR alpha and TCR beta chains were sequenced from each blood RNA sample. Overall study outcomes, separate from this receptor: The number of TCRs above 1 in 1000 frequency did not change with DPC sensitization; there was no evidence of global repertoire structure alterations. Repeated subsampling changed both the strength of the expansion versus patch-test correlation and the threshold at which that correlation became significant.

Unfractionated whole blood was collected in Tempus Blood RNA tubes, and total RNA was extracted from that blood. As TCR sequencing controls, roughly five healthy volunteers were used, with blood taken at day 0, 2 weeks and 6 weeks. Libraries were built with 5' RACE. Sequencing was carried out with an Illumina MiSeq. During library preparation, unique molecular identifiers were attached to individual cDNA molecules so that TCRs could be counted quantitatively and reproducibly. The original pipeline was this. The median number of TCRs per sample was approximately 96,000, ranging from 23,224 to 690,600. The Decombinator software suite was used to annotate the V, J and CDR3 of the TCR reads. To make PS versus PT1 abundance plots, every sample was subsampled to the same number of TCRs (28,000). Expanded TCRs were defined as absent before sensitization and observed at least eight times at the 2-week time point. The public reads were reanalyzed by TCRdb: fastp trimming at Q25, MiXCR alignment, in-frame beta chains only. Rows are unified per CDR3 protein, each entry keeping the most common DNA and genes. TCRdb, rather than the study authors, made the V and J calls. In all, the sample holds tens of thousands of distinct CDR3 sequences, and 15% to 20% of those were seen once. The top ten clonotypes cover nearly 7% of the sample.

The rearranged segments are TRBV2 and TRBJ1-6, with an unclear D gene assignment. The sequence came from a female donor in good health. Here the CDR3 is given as CASKAAYNSPLHF. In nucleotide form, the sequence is TGTGCCAGCAAGGCAGCTTATAATTCACCCCTCCACTTT. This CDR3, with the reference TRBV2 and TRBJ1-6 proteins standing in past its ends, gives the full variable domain EPEVTQTPSHQVTQMGQEVILRCVPISNHLYFYWYRQILGQKVEFLVSFYNNEISEKSEIFDDQFSVERPDGSNFTLKIRSTKLEDSAMYFCASKAAYNSPLHFGNGTRLTVT.